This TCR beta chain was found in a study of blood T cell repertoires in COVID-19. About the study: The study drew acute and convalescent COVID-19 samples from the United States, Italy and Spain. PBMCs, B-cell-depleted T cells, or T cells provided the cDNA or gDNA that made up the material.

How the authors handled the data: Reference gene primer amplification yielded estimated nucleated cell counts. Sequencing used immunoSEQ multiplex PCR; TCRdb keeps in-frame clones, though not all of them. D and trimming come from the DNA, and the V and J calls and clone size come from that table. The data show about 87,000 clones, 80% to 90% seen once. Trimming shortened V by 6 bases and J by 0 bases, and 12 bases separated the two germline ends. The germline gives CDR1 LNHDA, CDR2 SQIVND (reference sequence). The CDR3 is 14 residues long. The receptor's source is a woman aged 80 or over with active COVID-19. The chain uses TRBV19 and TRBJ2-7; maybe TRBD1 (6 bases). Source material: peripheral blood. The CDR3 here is CASSIGQTSYEQYF. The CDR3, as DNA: TGTGCCAGTAGCATTGGACAGACCTCCTACGAGCAGTACTTC.